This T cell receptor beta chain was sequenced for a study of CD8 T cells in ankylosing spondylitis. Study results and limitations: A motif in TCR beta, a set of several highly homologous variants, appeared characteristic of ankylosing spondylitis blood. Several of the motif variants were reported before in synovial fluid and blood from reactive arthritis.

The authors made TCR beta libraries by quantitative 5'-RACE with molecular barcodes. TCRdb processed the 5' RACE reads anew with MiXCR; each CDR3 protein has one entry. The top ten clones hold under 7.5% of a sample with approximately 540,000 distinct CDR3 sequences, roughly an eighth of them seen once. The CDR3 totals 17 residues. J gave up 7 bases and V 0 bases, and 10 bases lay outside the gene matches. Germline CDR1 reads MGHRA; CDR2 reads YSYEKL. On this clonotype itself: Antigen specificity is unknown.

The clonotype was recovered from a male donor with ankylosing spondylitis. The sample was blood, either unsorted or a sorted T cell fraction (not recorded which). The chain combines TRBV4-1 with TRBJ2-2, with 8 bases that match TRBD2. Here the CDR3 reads CASSQDRVSGIGGELFF. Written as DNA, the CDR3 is TGCGCCAGCAGCCAAGATCGGGTTAGCGGGATCGGCGGGGAGCTGTTTTTT.